This entry concerns a single TCR beta chain. The data stem from a study of blood T cell repertoires in COVID-19. At the level of the study: T cells, B-cell-depleted T cells, or PBMCs provided the cDNA or gDNA that served as material.

In the original analysis: Cell counts per sample came from amplifying reference gene primers. Clones were read by immunoSEQ multiplex PCR, and TCRdb kept only the in-frame ones, dropping some. Clone size and the V and J calls come from that table; the DNA yielded D and trimming. The sample comprises about 130,000 clones, 75% to 90% of which are singletons, and roughly 4% rests with the top ten. The TCR was taken from a human donor in a cohort sampled during active COVID-19. Sequencing was done on a sample of peripheral blood.

The CDR3 reads CASSGNSPLHF. The CDR3 bases are TGTGCCAGCAGCGGTAATTCACCCCTCCACTTT. The chain combines TRBV25-1 with TRBJ1-6, with D unresolved. The CDR3 is 11 amino acids. In germline, CDR1 is MGHDK, CDR2 SYGVNS. Trimming stripped 6 bases from V and 6 bases from J, with 3 bases between.